Shown below are 16 T cell receptor beta chains from a single sample sequenced in a study of blood T cell repertoires in COVID-19. Clones were sequenced by immunoSEQ multiplex PCR, and TCRdb holds only the in-frame ones, with some missing. Of approximately 350,000 clones detected, around 89% appear once; the ten largest clones hold around 1%. The specimen was PBMCs or T cells enriched from blood (not recorded which). These receptors were collected from a young man who had recovered from COVID-19.

This clone has a single count. V and J are TRBV5-4 and TRBJ2-7; TRBD1 matches at 7 bases. Germline CDR1 is SGHNT and CDR2 is YYREEE (reference sequence). The ends lost 5 bases at V and 4 bases at J; junction bases unmatched: 6. The CDR3 consists of 13 residues. The CDR3 DNA reads as TGTGCCAGCAGGGATGGACAGGATTACGAGCAGTACTTC. Translating it yields CASRDGQDYEQYF.

The V call is TRBV7-8, the J call TRBJ2-7; 9 bases fit TRBD1. V was pared by 5 bases and J by 5 bases, with 10 bases of the junction left unmatched. The CDR3 has 15 residues. The V gene's germline CDR1 is SGHVS and CDR2 FQNEAQ. DNA of the CDR3: TGTGCCAGCAGCCAAAGAGGGACAGGGATCAACGAGCAGTACTTC. It specifies CASSQRGTGINEQYF.

This chain uses TRBV4-1 with TRBJ2-1; 8 bases line up with TRBD2. The CDR3 length is 16 residues. Germline CDR1 reads MGHRA; CDR2 reads YSYEKL. V shed 0 bases and J 4 bases; nucleotides not matched to a gene: 5. The CDR3 DNA sequence: TGCGCCAGCAGCCAAGAAATAGCGGGGTCATACAATGAGCAGTTCTTC. It encodes CASSQEIAGSYNEQFF.

CDR3 sequence (DNA): TGTGCCAGCAGTGGATTGGTCAGGGGGAGCAATCAGCCCCAGCATTTT. Residues: CASSGLVRGSNQPQHF. The rearrangement joins TRBV6-1 to TRBJ1-5; TRBD1 matches at 7 bases. The CDR3 loop spans 16 amino acids. V shed 4 bases, J shed 1 base, and the junction held 7 bases outside the gene matches. Germline loops: CDR1 MNHNS, CDR2 SASEGT.

The rearrangement links TRBV18 to TRBJ2-3, with TRBD2 matching 14 bases. The CDR3 is made up of 17 amino acids. The V segment lost 3 bases and the J segment 4 bases; nucleotides outside the gene matches: 6. Germline-derived CDR1 and CDR2 are KGHSH and LQKENI. The CDR3 loop reads CASSPGLAGVMSDTQYF. DNA of the CDR3: TGTGCCAGCTCACCGGGACTAGCGGGAGTCATGTCAGATACGCAGTATTTT.

The chain is built from TRBV6-5 and TRBJ2-5, with TRBD2 matching over 10 bases. V was clipped by 6 bases and J by 2 bases; unmatched bases: 6. Germline-derived CDR1 and CDR2 are MNHEY and SVGAGI. CDR3 length equals 15 residues. The CDR3 reads CASSHSGGTQETQYF. In DNA form, the CDR3 reads TGTGCCAGCAGCCATAGCGGGGGGACACAAGAGACCCAGTACTTC.

V usage is TRBV4-1 and J usage is TRBJ2-3; 9 bases fit TRBD1. The CDR3 runs to 18 residues. Germline CDR1 and CDR2: MGHRA and YSYEKL. The junction had 8 bases not matched to a gene; V was cut back by 1 base and J by 0 bases. CDR3 DNA: TGCGCCAGCAGCCAAGGAAACTTGGGACAGGGTAGCACAGATACGCAGTATTTT. The encoded protein is CASSQGNLGQGSTDTQYF.

The chain couples TRBV19 to TRBJ1-1, with TRBD1 as a possible D gene (5 bases). This CDR3 region has 13 residues. The V end was cut by 0 bases, the J end by 5 bases, with 7 bases between. Germline values: CDR1 LNHDA, CDR2 SQIVND (reference sequence). The CDR3 DNA sequence: TGTGCCAGTAGTATAGATCCAGGGACTGAAGCTTTCTTT. Its translation: CASSIDPGTEAFF.

This clone was observed a few times. The rearrangement joins TRBV23-1 to TRBJ1-5; D is undetermined. Being an ORF, TRBV23-1 has a function that is uncertain. This CDR3 region has 13 residues. The V end was cut by 1 base, the J end by 6 bases, with 7 bases between. CDR3 DNA sequence: TGCGCCAGCAGTCAATGTCGTAGTCAGCCCCAGCATTTT. Translation gives CASSQCRSQPQHF.

The chain combines TRBV30 with TRBJ2-7, with a tentative D call TRBD2 (6 bases). The germline CDR1 and CDR2 sequences are GTSNPN and SVGIG (reference sequence). The CDR3 consists of 14 residues. The germline V and J ends were trimmed by 0 bases and 7 bases, with 16 bases remaining between them. In DNA, the CDR3 is TGTGCCTGGAGTGTAAGTGGGGGAGGAGGGGAGCAGTACTTC. Its protein product is CAWSVSGGGGEQYF.

This clone was found a few times. This chain connects TRBV14 to TRBJ1-1; weak D call: TRBD1 (5 bases). The CDR3 has 15 residues. Per the germline V gene, CDR1 is SGHDN and CDR2 is FVKESK. Trimming left V 1 base short and J 3 bases short, with 12 bases between. Here the CDR3 DNA reads TGTGCCAGCAGCCAAGTAGCAGGGTCGGACACTGAAGCTTTCTTT. Protein product: CASSQVAGSDTEAFF.

This rearrangement joins TRBV24-1 to TRBJ1-2, with D tentatively TRBD1 (6 bases). This CDR3 is 14 amino acids long. The germline V gene encodes CDR1 KGHDR and CDR2 SFDVKD. Trimming took 4 bases from V and 4 from J, leaving 12 bases between them. The CDR3 bases are TGTGCCACCAGTGACCGTGGACAGACCTATGGCTACACCTTC. The encoded protein is CATSDRGQTYGYTF.

As for this clone: Since a much larger clone is just one base distant, this may be a read error. The J gene is TRBJ2-7, the V gene TRBV14; 11 bases align to TRBD2. V lost 6 bases, J lost 3 bases, and 1 base stayed unmatched. The germline V gene has CDR1 SGHDN and CDR2 FVKESK. This CDR3 has 13 amino acids. The CDR3 is CASRTSGGYEQYF. The CDR3 DNA sequence: TGTGCCAGCAGAACTAGCGGGGGCTACGAGCAGTACTTC.

The V and J genes are TRBV18 and TRBJ2-7, with TRBD2 matching over 7 bases. The V gene's germline CDR1 is KGHSH and CDR2 LQKENI. CDR3 length equals 15 residues. Trimming cost V 1 base and J 1 base; bases outside gene matches: 4. The CDR3 spells CASSPRGSPSYEQYF. CDR3 nucleotide sequence: TGTGCCAGCTCACCACGCGGGAGTCCTTCCTACGAGCAGTACTTC.

V and J are TRBV11-2 and TRBJ1-2, with D possibly being TRBD1 (5 bases). The CDR3 totals 12 residues. V was cut by 3 bases and J by 8 bases, with 10 bases left in between. The germline V gene has CDR1 SGHAT and CDR2 FQNNGV. This CDR3 reads CASSLGGSGYTF. The CDR3 DNA is TGTGCCAGCAGCTTGGGGGGATCCGGCTACACCTTC.

J is TRBJ1-4 and V is TRBV7-2; 10 nucleotides align to TRBD1. The length of the CDR3 is 18 residues. The V gene end was trimmed by 5 bases and the J gene end by 2 bases; junction bases not matched to a gene: 11. Germline V lookup: CDR1 SGHTA, CDR2 FQGNSA. CDR3 sequence (DNA): TGTGCCAGCAGCCCATTCGGGACAGGGGTAATCACTAATGAAAAACTGTTTTTT. Its translation: CASSPFGTGVITNEKLFF.